The 24 T cell receptor beta chains below come from one sample, sequenced in a study of shared clonotypes between healthy human individuals. Generated by immunoSEQ multiplex PCR, the TCRdb table keeps only in-frame clones and is missing some. The sample gives some 2,000,000 clones, roughly 94% of which show up once; roughly 0.13% is in the top ten. Material: naive CD4+ T cells sorted from blood. Subset: CD45RA+ positively selected. These receptor sequences come from a man aged 18 to 29 in good health.

With regard to this clone: This may be a read error, as it is one base from a much larger clone. The conserved phenylalanine or tryptophan is not found at the CDR3 terminus, so this likely reflects a read error. The chain recombines TRBV6-6 with TRBJ2-7; the D gene is possibly TRBD1 (6 bases). Germline V lookup: CDR1 MNHNY, CDR2 SVGAGI (reference sequence). This CDR3 contains 12 residues. V was cut by 5 bases and J by 4 bases, with 9 bases left in between. Here the CDR3 DNA reads TGTGCCAGCAGTCCTGACAGGTACGAGCAGTACCTC. This translates into CASSPDRYEQYL.

The CDR3 nucleotides are TGTGCCAGCAGCTCAAGCTTCTCTGGGGCCAACGTCCTGACTTTC. Amino acid sequence: CASSSSFSGANVLTF. The chain combines TRBV7-2 with TRBJ2-6; D remains ambiguous. Germline CDR1 SGHTA, CDR2 FQGNSA. The CDR3 covers 15 residues. V was trimmed by 4 bases and J by 0 bases, leaving 7 bases between them.

This clone was seen once. This rearrangement joins TRBV4-3 to TRBJ2-4; 9 bases fit TRBD2. The CDR3 contains 18 residues. The V segment lost 4 bases and the J segment 0 bases; nucleotides outside the gene matches: 10. CDR1 LGHNA and CDR2 YSLEER come from the germline V gene. The CDR3 bases are TGCGCCAGCAGCCCGACGCTAGCGGGAATTTTAGCCAAAAACATTCAGTACTTC. This codes for CASSPTLAGILAKNIQYF.

The chain recombines TRBV10-1 with TRBJ1-2; D uncertain. The germline V gene has CDR1 WNHNN and CDR2 SYGVQD (reference sequence). CDR3 length equals 16 residues. V dropped 6 bases and J dropped 8 bases, with 25 bases sitting between them. The CDR3 region is CASSDRPAGSLRGYTF. CDR3 coding DNA: TGCGCCAGCAGCGATCGACCCGCCGGCAGTCTTCGGGGCTACACCTTC.

The chain carries TRBV29-1 and TRBJ2-7; 7 nucleotides agree with TRBD1. The germline V gene has CDR1 SQVTM and CDR2 ANQGSEA. This CDR3 region has 14 residues. Unmatched junction bases numbered 9, after V lost 6 bases and J lost 1 base. The CDR3 loop is CSVVGTDSSYEQYF. CDR3 sequence (DNA): TGCAGCGTCGTCGGGACAGACTCTTCCTACGAGCAGTACTTC.

The V and J genes are TRBV4-3 and TRBJ2-1, with 14 nucleotides matching TRBD2. Germline V gene data show CDR1 as LGHNA and CDR2 as YSLEER. The CDR3 extends over 18 amino acids. V lost 4 bases and J lost 1; bases outside the gene matches: 6. The CDR3 DNA reads TGCGCCAGCAGCCCCCGACTAGCGGGAGGGTCGTCCTACAATGAGCAGTTCTTC. It is translated as CASSPRLAGGSSYNEQFF.

The chain is built from TRBV6-1 and TRBJ1-2; possibly TRBD1 for D (6 bases). The ends were cut back, 2 bases at V and 2 bases at J, with 12 bases in the middle. Germline V gene sequence: CDR1 MNHNS, CDR2 SASEGT. CDR3 length equals 15 residues. This CDR3 is CASSEPQGPNYGYTF. CDR3 in DNA: TGTGCCAGCAGTGAACCGCAGGGGCCGAACTATGGCTACACCTTC.

V and J are TRBV11-3 and TRBJ2-2; TRBD1 aligns across 7 bases. Germline values: CDR1 SGHNT, CDR2 YENEEA. The CDR3 has 15 amino acids. Trimming took 5 bases from V and 1 from J; bases not matched to a gene: 4. The CDR3, as DNA: TGTGCCAGCAGCCCCGGGACAGAGAACACCGGGGAGCTGTTTTTT. Protein: CASSPGTENTGELFF.

This chain uses TRBV4-1 with TRBJ2-5; 13 bases are shared with TRBD2. Unmatched junction bases numbered 5, after V lost 5 bases and J lost 2 bases. The CDR3 contains 16 residues. The V gene's germline CDR1 is MGHRA and CDR2 YSYEKL. CDR3 residues: CASSLGLAGTQETQYF. CDR3 bases: TGCGCCAGCAGCTTGGGACTAGCGGGGACTCAAGAGACCCAGTACTTC.

V usage is TRBV6-6 and J usage is TRBJ1-1; TRBD1 agrees at 9 bases. The germline V gene encodes CDR1 MNHNY and CDR2 SVGAGI (reference sequence). Germline trimming cut 6 bases from V and 5 bases from J; bases unmatched to any gene: 4. The CDR3 spans 13 residues. The DNA of the CDR3 is TGTGCCAGCAGCATAGGACAGGGGACTGAAGCTTTCTTT. It translates to CASSIGQGTEAFF.

The chain has TRBV7-2 and TRBJ2-7; 10 bases line up with TRBD1. This CDR3 comprises 16 residues. Germline V lookup: CDR1 SGHTA, CDR2 FQGNSA. The V and J ends lost 5 bases and 3 bases, in that order; junction bases with no gene match: 10. The CDR3 loop is CASSPKTGTGVYEQYF. As DNA, the CDR3 is TGTGCCAGCAGCCCAAAGACCGGGACAGGGGTCTACGAGCAGTACTTC. Using reference TRBV7-2 and TRBJ2-7 for the parts outside the CDR3, the full variable domain is GAGVSQSPSNKVTEKGKDVELRCDPISGHTALYWYRQSLGQGLEFLIYFQGNSAPDKSGLPSDRFSAERTGGSVSTLTIQRTQQEDSAVYLCASSPKTGTGVYEQYFGPGTRLTVT.

CDR3 loop: CASSASGLETQYF. As DNA, the CDR3 is TGTGCCAGCAGCGCTTCGGGATTGGAGACCCAGTACTTC. V and J are TRBV9 and TRBJ2-5, with D possibly being TRBD2 (5 bases). V dropped 3 bases and J dropped 5 bases, with 11 bases sitting between them. Germline values: CDR1 SGDLS, CDR2 YYNGEE. The CDR3 is made up of 13 amino acids. Full variable domain (missing parts from reference TRBV9 and TRBJ2-5): DSGVTQTPKHLITATGQRVTLRCSPRSGDLSVYWYQQSLDQGLQFLIQYYNGEERAKGNILERFSAQQFPDLHSELNLSSLELGDSALYFCASSASGLETQYFGPGTRLLVL.

As for this clone: Other DNA sequences within the sample encode an identical CDR3. The gene calls are TRBV5-4 and TRBJ2-3; D is unclear. V lost 3 bases and J lost 2, with 1 base in between. This CDR3 has 11 residues. Looked up from germline, CDR1 is SGHNT and CDR2 is YYREEE (reference sequence). The CDR3 nucleotides read TGTGCCAGCAGCTCCACAGATACGCAGTATTTT. It translates to CASSSTDTQYF.

The rearrangement uses TRBV15 and TRBJ2-5; 9 nucleotides align to TRBD2. Germline loops: CDR1 LNHNV, CDR2 YYDKDF (reference sequence). V lost 0 bases and J lost 5; bases outside the gene matches: 13. This CDR3 comprises 18 residues. As DNA, the CDR3 is TGTGCCACCAGCAGAGAAAGGAGCGGGGGGCCAAGTATGGAGACCCAGTACTTC. Translated, it gives CATSRERSGGPSMETQYF.

This rearrangement joins TRBV5-4 to TRBJ1-3; D unclear. The V end lost 1 base, the J end lost 0 bases, and 11 bases lay between the germline ends. The CDR3 has 16 amino acids. The germline gives CDR1 SGHNT, CDR2 YYREEE (reference sequence). The CDR3 spells CASSLHAGNSGNTIYF. For the CDR3, the DNA is TGTGCCAGCAGCTTGCACGCCGGGAACTCTGGAAACACCATATATTTT. The complete variable domain, with remaining parts taken from reference TRBV5-4 and TRBJ1-3, reads ETGVTQSPTHLIKTRGQQVTLRCSSQSGHNTVSWYQQALGQGPQFIFQYYREEENGRGNFPPRFSGLQFPNYSSELNVNALELDDSALYLCASSLHAGNSGNTIYFGEGSWLTVV.

The chain links TRBV27 to TRBJ1-4; a possible D gene is TRBD1 (5 bases). There are 14 residues in the CDR3. The germline V gene has CDR1 MNHEY and CDR2 SMNVEV (reference sequence). V was trimmed by 1 base and J by 7 bases, leaving 10 bases between them. CDR3 protein: CASSLLGEGEKLFF. The CDR3 nucleotides read TGTGCCAGCAGTTTATTAGGGGAGGGTGAAAAACTGTTTTTT.

This chain links TRBV5-1 with TRBJ2-5; D might be TRBD1 or TRBD2, each matching 5 bases. The CDR3 totals 13 residues. V dropped 5 bases and J dropped 1 base, with 9 bases sitting between them. Germline V gene sequence: CDR1 SGHRS, CDR2 YFSETQ. The DNA for the CDR3 is TGCGCCAGCAGATGGGGGACCCAAGAGACCCAGTACTTC. The encoded protein is CASRWGTQETQYF.

CDR3 protein: CASSELTGDRHEQYF. CDR3 nucleotide sequence: TGTGCCAGCAGTGAGTTGACAGGGGATCGCCACGAGCAGTACTTC. V and J are TRBV25-1 and TRBJ2-7; 8 positions agree with TRBD1. The V gene end was trimmed by 3 bases and the J gene end by 5 bases; junction bases not matched to a gene: 9. The length of the CDR3 is 15 residues. Looked up from germline, CDR1 is MGHDK and CDR2 is SYGVNS.

The rearrangement uses TRBV5-4 and TRBJ1-2; 7 bases line up with TRBD1. In germline, CDR1 is SGHNT, CDR2 YYREEE (reference sequence). J lost 5 bases, V lost 2 bases, and 6 bases had no gene match. The CDR3 is 14 amino acids. DNA for the CDR3: TGTGCCAGCAGCTTTAAGGGACAGATTTATGGCTACACCTTC. Its translation is CASSFKGQIYGYTF.

The CDR3 here is CASTRTGNNYGYTF. CDR3 bases: TGTGCCAGCACCCGGACAGGGAATAACTATGGCTACACCTTC. The chain employs TRBV7-2 and TRBJ1-2; 8 positions match TRBD1. CDR1 SGHTA and CDR2 FQGNSA come from the germline V gene. The CDR3 is made up of 14 amino acids. Trimming cost V 7 bases and J 1 base; bases outside gene matches: 5.

This clone was counted once. The V call is TRBV7-2, the J call TRBJ1-3; no definite D call. The germline V gene has CDR1 SGHTA and CDR2 FQGNSA. CDR3 length: 15 amino acids. V was clipped by 5 bases and J by 0 bases, with 11 bases between them. The CDR3 DNA reads TGTGCCAGCAGCGGCGGACGTTACTCTGGAAACACCATATATTTT. Translated, it gives CASSGGRYSGNTIYF.

This clone occurred many times. The V gene is TRBV28, the J gene TRBJ2-7, with 9 bases that match TRBD2. Germline V gene data show CDR1 as MDHEN and CDR2 as SYDVKM. The V segment lost 6 bases and the J segment 1 base; nucleotides outside the gene matches: 4. This CDR3 is 14 amino acids long. DNA of the CDR3: TGTGCCAGCAGCACTAGCGGGCCTTCCTACGAGCAGTACTTC. Translating gives CASSTSGPSYEQYF.

This clone was found once. CDR3 DNA sequence: TGTGCCAGCTCCCTCAATTACCAAGAGACCCAGTACTTC. Protein sequence: CASSLNYQETQYF. The chain uses TRBV18 and TRBJ2-5; D gene unclear. Germline values: CDR1 KGHSH, CDR2 LQKENI. The CDR3 is 13 amino acids. V shed 6 bases and J shed 0 bases, with 8 bases lying between them.

The chain has TRBV5-1 and TRBJ2-5; 10 positions match TRBD2. Germline V gene lookup returns CDR1 SGHRS and CDR2 YFSETQ. CDR3 size: 16 residues. After removal of 1 base from V and 2 bases from J, the junction contained 5 bases not matched to a gene. CDR3 protein: CASSLSGREVQETQYF. CDR3 in DNA: TGCGCCAGCAGCTTGAGCGGGAGGGAGGTTCAAGAGACCCAGTACTTC.